The 30 T cell receptor beta chains below were found in one sample sequenced in a study of cytomegalovirus exposure and HLA in healthy donors. Primers: 60 Vbeta forward and 13 Jbeta reverse. The assay was immunoSEQ multiplex PCR, and TCRdb's table has in-frame clones only and misses some. The sample has over 100,000 clones; roughly 80% are singletons. The sequenced sample consisted of PBMCs. These receptors were obtained from a man younger than 40 in good health and CMV-seropositive.

The rearrangement joins TRBV11-2 to TRBJ1-6; D unclear. From germline, CDR1 is SGHAT and CDR2 FQNNGV. V lost 6 bases and J 9 bases, leaving 9 bases between the germline ends. The CDR3 length is 12 residues. Written as DNA, the CDR3 is TGTGCCAGCAGTACCGTCGGTTCACCCCTCCACTTT. This codes for CASSTVGSPLHF.

The chain is built from TRBV27 and TRBJ1-2; possibly TRBD1 for D (5 bases). The CDR3 loop spans 13 amino acids. The germline V gene has CDR1 MNHEY and CDR2 SMNVEV (reference sequence). V lost 3 bases and J 8 bases, leaving 13 bases between the germline ends. CDR3 loop: CASSLMQGKGYTF. CDR3 sequence (DNA): TGTGCCAGCAGTTTGATGCAGGGAAAAGGCTACACCTTC.

The V call is TRBV28, the J call TRBJ2-7, with 12 nucleotides matching TRBD2. Germline V gene sequence: CDR1 MDHEN, CDR2 SYDVKM. The ends lost 11 bases at V and 6 bases at J; junction bases unmatched: 20. The CDR3 consists of 17 residues. The CDR3 sequence: CAFKTRQTSGRKGEQYV. The CDR3 DNA reads TGTGCCTTCAAGACTCGCCAGACTAGCGGGAGAAAGGGCGAGCAGTACGTC.

The CDR3 DNA is TGTGCCAGCAGTTACTCATCTGTCTCCTACAATGAGCAGTTCTTC. Translation gives CASSYSSVSYNEQFF. This chain links TRBV6-6 with TRBJ2-1; D call uncertain. The CDR3 is 15 residues long. Trimming left V 0 bases short and J 0 bases short, with 6 bases between. Germline V gives CDR1 MNHNY, CDR2 SVGAGI (reference sequence).

A single count supports this clone. The chain uses TRBV5-4 and TRBJ2-3; D is possibly TRBD1 (6 bases). There are 14 residues in the CDR3. Trimming took off 9 bases at V and 1 base at J, with 15 bases between the two ends. CDR1 is SGHNT, CDR2 YYREEE, per germline (reference sequence). The CDR3 spells CAIMVAGGTDTQYF. In nucleotides, the CDR3 is TGTGCCATCATGGTGGCAGGGGGCACAGATACGCAGTATTTT.

The rearrangement uses TRBV29-1 and TRBJ1-2; D is unclear. Deletions cut 7 bases from V and 1 base from J, with 10 bases between. Germline V gene lookup returns CDR1 SQVTM and CDR2 ANQGSEA. This CDR3 is 12 amino acids long. This chain's CDR3 is CSAGLLNYGYTF. CDR3 DNA: TGCAGCGCTGGGCTCCTTAACTATGGCTACACCTTC.

This chain uses TRBV11-2 with TRBJ2-3; D might be TRBD1 (5 bases). The germline CDR1 and CDR2 sequences are SGHAT and FQNNGV. Trimming left V 5 bases short and J 4 bases short, with 13 bases between. The CDR3 sequence is 14 residues long. CDR3 sequence: CASSQSRVADTQYF. In nucleotides, the CDR3 is TGTGCCAGCAGCCAAAGCAGGGTGGCAGATACGCAGTATTTT.

The V and J genes are TRBV5-4 and TRBJ2-7; 8 positions agree with TRBD1. Germline CDR1 is SGHNT and CDR2 is YYREEE (reference sequence). The CDR3 spans 13 residues. V dropped 6 bases and J dropped 3; count of bases not matched to a gene: 5. The CDR3 coding sequence is TGTGCCAGCACCCGGACAGGGAGCTACGAGCAGTACGTC. Protein: CASTRTGSYEQYV.

The chain couples TRBV28 to TRBJ2-3; no reliable D call. V lost 3 bases and J 1 base, leaving 11 bases between the germline ends. Germline CDR1 and CDR2: MDHEN and SYDVKM. The CDR3 extends over 15 amino acids. For the CDR3, the DNA is TGTGCCAGCAGTTTGTATCCCGGTGGCACAGATACGCAGTATTTT. Its protein product is CASSLYPGGTDTQYF.

CDR3 DNA: TGCGCCAGCAGCTTGGTGGCGGGAAACTACGAGCAGTACTTC. The encoded protein is CASSLVAGNYEQYF. The chain uses TRBV5-1 and TRBJ2-7; a weak D match, TRBD2 (6 bases). The ends were cut back, 0 bases at V and 3 bases at J, with 10 bases in the middle. This CDR3 region has 14 residues. Germline assignment: CDR1 SGHRS and CDR2 YFSETQ.

The chain uses TRBV5-4 and TRBJ2-7, with D perhaps matching TRBD1 (6 bases). The CDR3 has 14 residues. Per the germline V gene, CDR1 is SGHNT and CDR2 is YYREEE (reference sequence). Deletions cut 1 base from V and 7 bases from J, with 15 bases between. The CDR3 region is CASSLLPGETEQYV. The CDR3 DNA reads as TGTGCCAGCAGCTTGTTGCCAGGGGAAACTGAGCAGTACGTC.

This chain uses TRBV5-6 with TRBJ2-1; 7 nucleotides align to TRBD1. The trim removed 1 base at V and 6 bases at J, leaving 7 bases unmatched. This CDR3 comprises 15 residues. CDR1 SGHDT and CDR2 YYEEEE come from the germline V gene. The CDR3 coding sequence is TGTGCCAGCAGCTTGAATCAGGGGGTCCGCAATGAGCAGTTCTTC. It codes for CASSLNQGVRNEQFF.

The chain couples TRBV2 to TRBJ2-2; D not resolved. The germline gives CDR1 SNHLY, CDR2 FYNNEI. V was clipped by 10 bases and J by 3 bases, with 6 bases between them. CDR3 size: 11 residues. The CDR3 nucleotides are TGTGCCACCTCCTACACCGGGGAGCTGTTTTTT. Residues: CATSYTGELFF. Variable domain in full (rest from reference TRBV2 and TRBJ2-2): EPEVTQTPSHQVTQMGQEVILRCVPISNHLYFYWYRQILGQKVEFLVSFYNNEISEKSEIFDDQFSVERPDGSNFTLKIRSTKLEDSAMYFCATSYTGELFFGEGSRLTVL.

This sequence joins TRBV10-3 and TRBJ2-1; 8 positions match TRBD2. Unmatched junction bases numbered 8, after V lost 5 bases and J lost 2 bases. Germline V CDR1 and CDR2: ENHRY, SYGVKD. CDR3 length: 16 residues. This CDR3 reads CAISTGTSPTYNEQFF. The CDR3 DNA sequence: TGTGCCATCAGTACCGGGACTAGTCCTACCTACAATGAGCAGTTCTTC.

The gene calls are TRBV4-1 and TRBJ2-3, with D perhaps TRBD2 (6 bases). The CDR3 spans 17 residues. The V gene's germline CDR1 is MGHRA and CDR2 YSYEKL. V dropped 0 bases and J dropped 6 bases, with 19 bases sitting between them. In nucleotides, the CDR3 is TGCGCCAGCAGCCAAGAATTGCGGGGCCGCGGCTCGGATACGCAGTATTTT. Amino acids: CASSQELRGRGSDTQYF.

This clone was counted a few times. The CDR3 loop reads CASSDGQGHTEAFF. The CDR3 DNA is TGTGCCAGCAGTGACGGACAGGGGCACACTGAAGCTTTCTTT. V is TRBV6-1 and J is TRBJ1-1; TRBD1 matches at 9 bases. This CDR3 has 14 residues. Germline V gives CDR1 MNHNS, CDR2 SASEGT. Trimming took 3 bases from V and 3 from J; bases not matched to a gene: 2.

This clone was counted once. The rearrangement uses TRBV18 and TRBJ1-6, with no clear D. Germline-derived CDR1 and CDR2 are KGHSH and LQKENI. The germline V and J ends were trimmed by 3 bases and 6 bases, with 12 bases remaining between them. CDR3 length: 15 residues. CDR3 coding DNA: TGTGCCAGCTCACCCCAGGAGGCCCCTAATTCACCCCTCCACTTT. It yields the protein CASSPQEAPNSPLHF.

The genes are TRBV28 and TRBJ1-2, with TRBD1 matching over 8 bases. In germline, CDR1 is MDHEN, CDR2 SYDVKM. The CDR3 is 14 amino acids. V shed 4 bases and J 6 bases; nucleotides not matched to a gene: 7. CDR3: CASSSADRGHGYTF. The CDR3 nucleotides read TGTGCCAGCAGTTCTGCTGACAGGGGCCATGGCTACACCTTC.

The chain recombines TRBV7-9 with TRBJ1-1; tentatively, D is TRBD1 (5 bases). The CDR3 sequence is 13 residues long. Germline values: CDR1 SEHNR, CDR2 FQNEAQ (reference sequence). The V end lost 3 bases, the J end lost 3 bases, and 8 bases lay between the germline ends. CDR3 DNA sequence: TGTGCCAGCAGCTTGGGGGGGGACACTGAAGCTTTCTTT. It translates to CASSLGGDTEAFF.

The chain combines TRBV5-4 with TRBJ2-2; TRBD2 matches at 10 bases. With V trimmed by 7 bases and J by 6 bases, 12 bases remained unmatched. The CDR3 has 16 residues. Germline V gives CDR1 SGHNT, CDR2 YYREEE (reference sequence). The CDR3 here is CASSEASGSIAGELFF. CDR3 coding DNA: TGTGCCAGCTCTGAGGCTAGCGGGAGTATTGCCGGGGAGCTGTTTTTT. Looking up the rest from reference TRBV5-4 and TRBJ2-2 gives the full variable domain: ETGVTQSPTHLIKTRGQQVTLRCSSQSGHNTVSWYQQALGQGPQFIFQYYREEENGRGNFPPRFSGLQFPNYSSELNVNALELDDSALYLCASSEASGSIAGELFFGEGSRLTVL.

The chain combines TRBV4-2 with TRBJ2-1; possibly TRBD2 for D (6 bases). The CDR3 contains 18 residues. V was shortened by 1 base and J by 4 bases, with 20 bases between the two germline ends. In germline, CDR1 is LGHNA, CDR2 YNFKEQ. The CDR3 loop is CASSQVLSLADRYNEQFF. CDR3 DNA sequence: TGTGCCAGCAGCCAAGTCCTCAGTTTAGCGGACCGGTACAATGAGCAGTTCTTC.

The genes are TRBV5-1 and TRBJ1-4; a possible D gene is TRBD1 (5 bases). From germline, CDR1 is SGHRS and CDR2 YFSETQ. With 3 bases removed from V and 3 bases from J, the gap between germline ends came to 15 bases. The CDR3 totals 16 residues. The CDR3 nucleotides are TGCGCCAGCAGCTGGTGGGGCGCAACCGCTAATGAAAAACTGTTTTTT. It encodes CASSWWGATANEKLFF.

The chain is built from TRBV5-8 and TRBJ1-6; D is ambiguous. The CDR3 spans 11 residues. Deletions cut 2 bases from V and 11 bases from J, with 5 bases between. Germline CDR1 and CDR2: SGHTS and YDEGEE. The CDR3 DNA sequence: TGTGCCAGCAGCTTTTCTCCACCCCTCCACTTT. Translation: CASSFSPPLHF.

The chain recombines TRBV7-8 with TRBJ1-2; D ambiguous. This CDR3 has 19 residues. The V gene's germline CDR1 is SGHVS and CDR2 FQNEAQ. V lost 0 bases and J lost 0, with 20 bases in between. CDR3 DNA sequence: TGTGCCAGCAGCTTAGCGAGCCCGGGGAAATCCTTAGCTAACTATGGCTACACCTTC. Translated, it gives CASSLASPGKSLANYGYTF. Combining the CDR3 with reference TRBV7-8 and TRBJ1-2 gives the whole variable domain GAGVSQSPRYKVAKRGQDVALRCDPISGHVSLFWYQQALGQGPEFLTYFQNEAQLDKSGLPSDRFFAERPEGSVSTLKIQRTQQEDSAVYLCASSLASPGKSLANYGYTFGSGTRLTVV.

The chain couples TRBV13 to TRBJ2-3; D possibly corresponds to TRBD2 (7 bases). Germline CDR1 reads PRHDT; CDR2 reads FYEKMQ (reference sequence). Between the trimmed V and J ends, which lost 8 bases and 7 bases, there was a span of 13 bases. The length of the CDR3 is 12 residues. The CDR3 sequence: CASEGGHNTQYF. DNA for the CDR3: TGTGCCAGCGAGGGGGGGCACAATACGCAGTATTTT.

This chain joins TRBV5-6 and TRBJ1-1, with D possibly matching TRBD1 (5 bases). Germline V gene lookup returns CDR1 SGHDT and CDR2 YYEEEE. Trimming pared 2 bases from V and 9 bases from J, leaving 14 bases between. CDR3 length equals 13 residues. CDR3 in DNA: TGTGCCAGCAGCTTATCAGGGAATGATAAAGCTTTCTTT. Translating it yields CASSLSGNDKAFF.

The rearrangement uses TRBV19 and TRBJ2-2; 7 bases map to TRBD2. The germline V gene has CDR1 LNHDA and CDR2 SQIVND (reference sequence). The ends lost 8 bases at V and 7 bases at J; junction bases unmatched: 16. This CDR3 region has 16 residues. CDR3 nucleotides: TGTGCCAGTCCCCGCCACGGACTAGGAGATAACGGGGAGCTGTTTTTT. Translation: CASPRHGLGDNGELFF.

This chain links TRBV6-5 with TRBJ2-7; D perhaps matches TRBD1 (5 bases). CDR1 and CDR2 (germline): MNHEY, SVGAGI. Deletions cut 10 bases from V and 0 bases from J, with 13 bases between. There are 13 residues in the CDR3. CDR3 DNA: TGTGCCACCGAGGCGGACAACTCCTACGAGCAGTACTTC. This sequence encodes CATEADNSYEQYF.

The gene calls are TRBV5-1 and TRBJ2-1; perhaps TRBD1 as D (5 bases). The length of the CDR3 is 15 residues. Germline V lookup: CDR1 SGHRS, CDR2 YFSETQ. V was shortened by 4 bases and J by 0 bases, with 11 bases between the two germline ends. This chain's CDR3 is CASSPDSDSYNEQFF. CDR3 coding DNA: TGCGCCAGCAGCCCTGACAGCGACTCCTACAATGAGCAGTTCTTC. Looking up the rest from reference TRBV5-1 and TRBJ2-1 gives the full variable domain: KAGVTQTPRYLIKTRGQQVTLSCSPISGHRSVSWYQQTPGQGLQFLFEYFSETQRNKGNFPGRFSGRQFSNSRSEMNVSTLELGDSALYLCASSPDSDSYNEQFFGPGTRLTVL.

This clone was observed a single time. V is TRBV18 and J is TRBJ2-7; TRBD2 might be the D (6 bases). The germline V gene encodes CDR1 KGHSH and CDR2 LQKENI. The CDR3 covers 13 residues. The CDR3 loop is CAGSPRRADEQYV. The CDR3 DNA follows: TGTGCCGGCTCACCGAGGAGGGCTGACGAGCAGTACGTC.